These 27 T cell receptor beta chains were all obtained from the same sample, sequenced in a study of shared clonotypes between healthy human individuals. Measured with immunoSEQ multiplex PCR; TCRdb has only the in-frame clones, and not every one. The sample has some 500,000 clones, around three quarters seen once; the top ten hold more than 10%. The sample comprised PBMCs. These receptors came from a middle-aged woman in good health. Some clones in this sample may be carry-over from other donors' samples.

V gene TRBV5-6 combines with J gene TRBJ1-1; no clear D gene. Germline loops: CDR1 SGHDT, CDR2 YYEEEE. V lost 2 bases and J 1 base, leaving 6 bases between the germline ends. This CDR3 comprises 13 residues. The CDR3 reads CASSFSQNTEAFF. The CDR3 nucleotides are TGTGCCAGCAGCTTTTCGCAGAACACTGAAGCTTTCTTT.

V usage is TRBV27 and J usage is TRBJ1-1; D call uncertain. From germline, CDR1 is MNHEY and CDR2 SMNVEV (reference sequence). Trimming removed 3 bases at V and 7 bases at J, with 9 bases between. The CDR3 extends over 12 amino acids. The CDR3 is CASSLPGLEAFF. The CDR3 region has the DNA TGTGCCAGCAGTTTGCCGGGCCTTGAAGCTTTCTTT.

The CDR3 nucleotides read TGTGCCAGCAGTGATCGTAACCGGGGGGTAGCAGAGACCCAGTACTTC. Its protein product is CASSDRNRGVAETQYF. The chain joins TRBV25-1 to TRBJ2-5; 7 bases align to TRBD2. Unmatched junction bases numbered 11, after V lost 3 bases and J lost 4 bases. Germline CDR1 reads MGHDK; CDR2 reads SYGVNS. This CDR3 is 16 amino acids long.

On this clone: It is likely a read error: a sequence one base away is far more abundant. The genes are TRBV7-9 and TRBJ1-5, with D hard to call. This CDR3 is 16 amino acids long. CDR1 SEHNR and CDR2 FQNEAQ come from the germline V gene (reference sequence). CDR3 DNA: TGTGCCAGCAGCTTCTCCCGGAGCGGTAGCAATCAGCACCAGCATTTT. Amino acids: CASSFSRSGSNQHQHF. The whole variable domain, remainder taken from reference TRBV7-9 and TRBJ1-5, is DTGVSQNPRHKITKRGQNVTFRCDPISEHNRLYWYRQTLGQGPEFLTYFQNEAQLEKSRLLSDRFSAERPKGSFSTLEIQRTEQGDSAMYLCASSFSRSGSNQHQHFGDGTRLSIL.

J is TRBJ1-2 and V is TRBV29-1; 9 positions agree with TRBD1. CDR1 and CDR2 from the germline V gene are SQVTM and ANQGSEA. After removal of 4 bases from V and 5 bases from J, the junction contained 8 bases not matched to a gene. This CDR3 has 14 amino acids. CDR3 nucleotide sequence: TGCAGCGTTGCGGATGACAGGGGGGGGTATGGCTACACCTTC. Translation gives CSVADDRGGYGYTF.

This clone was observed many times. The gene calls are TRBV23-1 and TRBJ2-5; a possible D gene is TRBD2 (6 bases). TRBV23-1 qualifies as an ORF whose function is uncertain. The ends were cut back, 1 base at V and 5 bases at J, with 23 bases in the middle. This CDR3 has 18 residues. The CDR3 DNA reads TGCGCCAGCAGTCAATGCTTGAGCCAATGCGGGGCAGGGGAGACCCAGTACTTC. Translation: CASSQCLSQCGAGETQYF.

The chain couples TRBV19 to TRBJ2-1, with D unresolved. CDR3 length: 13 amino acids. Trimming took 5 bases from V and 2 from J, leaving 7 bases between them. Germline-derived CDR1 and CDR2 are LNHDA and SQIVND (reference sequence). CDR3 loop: CASSSRAYNEQFF. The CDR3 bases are TGTGCCAGTAGTTCTCGGGCCTACAATGAGCAGTTCTTC.

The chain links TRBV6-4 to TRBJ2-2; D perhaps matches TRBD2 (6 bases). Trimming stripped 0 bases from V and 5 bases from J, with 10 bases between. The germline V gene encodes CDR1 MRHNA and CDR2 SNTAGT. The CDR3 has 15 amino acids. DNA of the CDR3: TGTGCCAGCAGTGACTCTGCGGGGAGGACCGGGGAGCTGTTTTTT. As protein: CASSDSAGRTGELFF.

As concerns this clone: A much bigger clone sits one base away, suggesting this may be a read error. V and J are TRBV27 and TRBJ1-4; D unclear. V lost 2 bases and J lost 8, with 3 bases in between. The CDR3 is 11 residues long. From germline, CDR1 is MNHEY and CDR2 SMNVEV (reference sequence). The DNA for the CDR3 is TGTGCCAGCAGTTTAAAGGAAAAACTGTTTTTT. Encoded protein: CASSLKEKLFF.

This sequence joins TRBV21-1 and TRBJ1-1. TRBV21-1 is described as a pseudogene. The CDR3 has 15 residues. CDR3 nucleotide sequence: TGTGCCAGCACTAAAGGTTCGATTAAGAACACTGAAGCTTTCTTT. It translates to CASTKGSIKNTEAFF.

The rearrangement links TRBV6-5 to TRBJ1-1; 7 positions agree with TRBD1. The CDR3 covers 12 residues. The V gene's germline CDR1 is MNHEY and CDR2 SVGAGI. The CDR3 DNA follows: TGTTCTAGCAGTACAGGGGAGACTGAAGCTTTCTTT. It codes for CSSSTGETEAFF.

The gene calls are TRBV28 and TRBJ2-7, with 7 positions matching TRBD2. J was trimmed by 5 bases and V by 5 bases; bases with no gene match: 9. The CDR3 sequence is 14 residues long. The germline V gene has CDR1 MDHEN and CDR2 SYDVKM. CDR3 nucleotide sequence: TGTGCCAGCAGTAGAGGCGGGAGCCTCCACGAGCAGTACTTC. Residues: CASSRGGSLHEQYF.

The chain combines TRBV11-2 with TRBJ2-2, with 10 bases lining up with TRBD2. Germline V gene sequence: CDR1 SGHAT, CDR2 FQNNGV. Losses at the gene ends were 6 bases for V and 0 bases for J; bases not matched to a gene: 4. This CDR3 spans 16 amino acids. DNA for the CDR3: TGTGCCAGCAGGTCTAGCGGGAGAACGAACACCGGGGAGCTGTTTTTT. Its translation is CASRSSGRTNTGELFF.

The CDR3 protein is CASSYRSDYGYTF. In DNA form, the CDR3 reads TGTGCCAGCAGTTACCGGTCAGACTATGGCTACACCTTC. The rearrangement uses TRBV6-6 and TRBJ1-2; D not resolved. CDR3 size: 13 residues. Germline CDR1 reads MNHNY; CDR2 reads SVGAGI (reference sequence). V lost 2 bases, J lost 3 bases, and 7 bases lay in between.

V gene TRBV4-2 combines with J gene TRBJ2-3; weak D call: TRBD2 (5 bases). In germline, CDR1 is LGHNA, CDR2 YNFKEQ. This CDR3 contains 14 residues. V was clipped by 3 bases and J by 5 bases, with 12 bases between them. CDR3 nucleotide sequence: TGTGCCAGCAGCCAGAGGGAGATCGGAGATACGCAGTATTTT. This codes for CASSQREIGDTQYF.

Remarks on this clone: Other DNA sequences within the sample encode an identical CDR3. CDR3 residues: CASSLAGTGGFQDTQYF. As DNA, the CDR3 is TGTGCCAGCAGCTTGGCCGGGACAGGGGGCTTTCAAGATACGCAGTATTTT. This chain links TRBV11-2 with TRBJ2-3; 12 bases agree with TRBD1. Germline CDR1 and CDR2: SGHAT and FQNNGV. The trim removed 3 bases at V and 5 bases at J, leaving 9 bases unmatched. The length of the CDR3 is 17 residues.

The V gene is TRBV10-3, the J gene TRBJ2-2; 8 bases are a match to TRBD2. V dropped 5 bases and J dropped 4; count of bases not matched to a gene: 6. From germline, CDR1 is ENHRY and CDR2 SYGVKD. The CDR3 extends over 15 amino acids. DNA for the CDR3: TGTGCCATCAGTATAGCGGGAATCGGCACCGGGGAGCTGTTTTTT. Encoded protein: CAISIAGIGTGELFF.

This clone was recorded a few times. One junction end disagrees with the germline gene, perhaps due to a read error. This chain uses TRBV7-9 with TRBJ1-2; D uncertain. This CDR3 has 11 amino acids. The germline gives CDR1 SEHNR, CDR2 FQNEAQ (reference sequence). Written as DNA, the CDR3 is TGTGCCAGCAGCTTAGGTGGTGTGGTGGATTTC. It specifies CASSLGGVVDF.

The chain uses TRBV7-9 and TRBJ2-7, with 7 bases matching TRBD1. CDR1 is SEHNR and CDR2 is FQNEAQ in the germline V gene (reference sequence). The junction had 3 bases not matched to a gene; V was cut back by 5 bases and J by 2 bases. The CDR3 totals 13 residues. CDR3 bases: TGTGCCAGCAGCATCGACAGGGCCTACGAGCAGTACTTC. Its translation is CASSIDRAYEQYF.

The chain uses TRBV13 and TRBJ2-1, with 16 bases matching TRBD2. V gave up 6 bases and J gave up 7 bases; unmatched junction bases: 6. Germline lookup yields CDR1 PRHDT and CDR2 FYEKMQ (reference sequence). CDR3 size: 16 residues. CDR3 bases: TGTGCCAGCAGGCTAGGGACTAGCGGGAGGGGAAATGAGCAGTTCTTC. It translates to CASRLGTSGRGNEQFF.

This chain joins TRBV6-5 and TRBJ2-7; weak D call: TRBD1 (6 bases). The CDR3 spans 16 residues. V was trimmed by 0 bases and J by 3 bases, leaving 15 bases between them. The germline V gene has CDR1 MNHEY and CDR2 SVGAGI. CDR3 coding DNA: TGTGCCAGCAGTTACTCGGAGGTAGGGGGTCACTACGAGCAGTACTTC. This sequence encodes CASSYSEVGGHYEQYF.

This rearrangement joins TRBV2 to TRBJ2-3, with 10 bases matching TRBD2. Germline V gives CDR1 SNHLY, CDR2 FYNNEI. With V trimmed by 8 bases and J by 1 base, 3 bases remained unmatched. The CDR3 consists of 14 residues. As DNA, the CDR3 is TGTGCCAGCTCGAGCGGGAGGGGCACAGATACGCAGTATTTT. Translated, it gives CASSSGRGTDTQYF.

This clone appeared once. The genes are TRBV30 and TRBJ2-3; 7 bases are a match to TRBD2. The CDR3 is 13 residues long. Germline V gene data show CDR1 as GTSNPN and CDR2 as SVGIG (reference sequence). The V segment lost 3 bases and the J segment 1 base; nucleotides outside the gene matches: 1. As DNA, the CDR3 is TGTGCCTGGAGCCGGGGGGGCACAGATACGCAGTATTTT. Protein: CAWSRGGTDTQYF.

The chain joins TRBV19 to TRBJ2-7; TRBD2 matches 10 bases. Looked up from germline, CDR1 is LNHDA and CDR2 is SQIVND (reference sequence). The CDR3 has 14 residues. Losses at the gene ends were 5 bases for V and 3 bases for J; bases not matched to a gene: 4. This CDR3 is CASSPIAGGYEQYF. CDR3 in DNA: TGTGCCAGTAGTCCCATAGCGGGAGGCTACGAGCAGTACTTC.

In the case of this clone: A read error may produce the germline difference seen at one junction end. CDR3 protein: CAGSLAGESNEQFF. The DNA for the CDR3 is TGTGCCGGCAGTTTAGCGGGAGAGAGCAATGAGCAGTTCTTC. This rearrangement joins TRBV6-5 to TRBJ2-1; 9 positions agree with TRBD2. This CDR3 spans 14 amino acids. Germline loops: CDR1 MNHEY, CDR2 SVGAGI.

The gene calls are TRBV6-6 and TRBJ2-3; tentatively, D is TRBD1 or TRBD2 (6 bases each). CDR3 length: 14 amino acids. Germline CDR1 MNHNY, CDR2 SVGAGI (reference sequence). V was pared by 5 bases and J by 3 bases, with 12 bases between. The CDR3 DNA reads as TGTGCCAGCAGTCAAGGGGGGTGGACAGATACGCAGTATTTT. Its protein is CASSQGGWTDTQYF.

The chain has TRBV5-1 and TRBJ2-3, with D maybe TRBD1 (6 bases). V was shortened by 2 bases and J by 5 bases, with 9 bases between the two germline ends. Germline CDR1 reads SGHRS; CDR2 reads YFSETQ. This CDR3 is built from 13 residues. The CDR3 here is CASSLDRIDTQYF. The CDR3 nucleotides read TGCGCCAGCAGCTTAGACAGGATAGATACGCAGTATTTT.